The 18 T cell receptor beta chains given below trace back to one sample, sequenced in a study of blood T cell repertoires in COVID-19. The assay was immunoSEQ multiplex PCR, and TCRdb's table has in-frame clones only and misses some. The top ten hold under 6.5% of the sample, which has 20,000 to 25,000 clones, about 90% seen once. The sequencing input was peripheral blood. The receptor source for this set is a woman aged 80 or over with active COVID-19.

CDR3 in amino acids: CASSDAGQGAGRSQPQHF. DNA for the CDR3: TGTGCCAGCAGTGATGCAGGACAGGGGGCTGGTAGGAGTCAGCCCCAGCATTTT. This chain uses TRBV6-1 with TRBJ1-5; 11 positions agree with TRBD1. V trimming: 3 bases; J trimming: 6 bases; junction bases outside the gene matches: 13. Germline V CDR1 and CDR2: MNHNS, SASEGT. This CDR3 has 18 residues.

The rearrangement links TRBV6-1 to TRBJ2-2; 12 positions match TRBD2. V was clipped by 2 bases and J by 5 bases; unmatched bases: 15. The CDR3 covers 20 residues. Germline lookup yields CDR1 MNHNS and CDR2 SASEGT. CDR3 loop: CASSERPRALAGGRTGELFF. The CDR3 nucleotides read TGTGCCAGCAGTGAACGCCCCCGGGCCCTAGCGGGGGGGCGTACCGGGGAGCTGTTTTTT.

The rearrangement uses TRBV2 and TRBJ2-5; D is possibly TRBD1 (6 bases). Germline V CDR1 and CDR2: SNHLY, FYNNEI. V lost 4 bases and J lost 10, with 10 bases in between. CDR3 length: 11 residues. The CDR3 spells CASSGEGDQYF. In DNA, the CDR3 is TGTGCCAGCAGTGGAGAGGGGGACCAGTACTTC.

V gene TRBV19 combines with J gene TRBJ1-1; 7 bases agree with TRBD1. Trimming took 9 bases from V and 0 from J; bases not matched to a gene: 4. The CDR3 loop spans 13 amino acids. Germline V gene sequence: CDR1 LNHDA, CDR2 SQIVND (reference sequence). The CDR3 sequence: CASSTGMNTEAFF. The CDR3 bases are TGTGCCAGCTCGACAGGGATGAACACTGAAGCTTTCTTT.

V is TRBV3-1 (or the pseudogene TRBV3-2) and J is TRBJ2-4; D uncertain. The CDR3 runs to 14 residues. The germline V gene encodes CDR1 LGHDT and CDR2 YNNKEL (reference sequence). Deletions cut 2 bases from V and 0 bases from J, with 5 bases between. CDR3 coding DNA: TGTGCCAGCAGCCAAACAGTAGCCAAAAACATTCAGTACTTC. Translated, it gives CASSQTVAKNIQYF.

This chain connects TRBV6-2 or TRBV6-3 to TRBJ2-1; 11 nucleotides align to TRBD2. Germline V gives CDR1 MNHEY, CDR2 SVGEGT. The CDR3 length is 17 residues. V was clipped by 2 bases and J by 7 bases; unmatched bases: 10. The CDR3 nucleotides read TGTGCCAGCAGTTACCCCTTAGCGGGGGGGCCGCTTAATGAGCAGTTCTTC. This sequence encodes CASSYPLAGGPLNEQFF.

The chain employs TRBV3-1 (or the pseudogene TRBV3-2) and TRBJ1-1; D is uncertain. Germline CDR1 reads LGHDT; CDR2 reads YNNKEL (reference sequence). CDR3 length equals 15 residues. The V end lost 0 bases, the J end lost 5 bases, and 13 bases lay between the germline ends. The CDR3 DNA is TGTGCCAGCAGCCAAGACTTAAGTCGTAGAACTGAAGCTTTCTTT. It is translated as CASSQDLSRRTEAFF.

The chain combines TRBV7-9 with TRBJ2-5, with TRBD2 matching over 8 bases. The CDR3 is 17 amino acids. CDR1 is SEHNR, CDR2 FQNEAQ, per germline (reference sequence). Germline trimming cut 1 base from V and 2 bases from J; bases unmatched to any gene: 9. The CDR3: CASSLGGTSGLQETQYF. The CDR3, as DNA: TGTGCCAGCAGCTTAGGTGGTACTAGCGGTCTACAAGAGACCCAGTACTTC.

The V gene is TRBV5-1, the J gene TRBJ1-1; tentative D call: TRBD1 (5 bases). Trimming pared 4 bases from V and 7 bases from J, leaving 11 bases between. The germline V gene has CDR1 SGHRS and CDR2 YFSETQ. The length of the CDR3 is 12 residues. The chain's CDR3 is CASSLQEGEAFF. The CDR3, as DNA: TGCGCCAGCAGCCTACAGGAGGGTGAAGCTTTCTTT.

The gene calls are TRBV12-3 or TRBV12-4 and TRBJ1-5; D unresolved. The V end was cut by 5 bases, the J end by 3 bases, with 8 bases between. The CDR3 totals 13 residues. CDR3 DNA: TGTGCCAGCAGTCCCAGGTACAATCAGCCCCAGCATTTT. Its translation is CASSPRYNQPQHF.

This chain links TRBV6-1 with TRBJ1-1; D may be TRBD1 (5 bases). This CDR3 comprises 13 residues. In germline, CDR1 is MNHNS, CDR2 SASEGT. The V end lost 2 bases, the J end lost 5 bases, and 9 bases lay between the germline ends. The CDR3 bases are TGTGCCAGCAGTGAACACGGGGGGACTGAAGCTTTCTTT. This codes for CASSEHGGTEAFF.

The rearrangement links TRBV12-3 or TRBV12-4 to TRBJ2-1; no clear D gene. Trimming removed 6 bases from V and 6 bases from J, with 3 bases in between. The CDR3 totals 10 residues. CDR3 in DNA: TGTGCCAGCAGCTTCAATGAGCAGTTCTTC. It translates to CASSFNEQFF.

This clone appeared a few times. V and J are TRBV10-2 and TRBJ2-1; D remains unclear. The CDR3 consists of 13 residues. The V and J ends lost 8 bases and 3 bases respectively, with 11 bases between them. The germline V gene encodes CDR1 WSHSY and CDR2 SAAADI. The CDR3 protein is CASAGFDYNEQFF. The CDR3 DNA follows: TGCGCCAGCGCCGGGTTCGACTACAATGAGCAGTTCTTC.

This chain connects TRBV5-1 to TRBJ1-1; D may be TRBD1 (5 bases). Germline V CDR1 and CDR2: SGHRS, YFSETQ. CDR3 length: 16 residues. V lost 1 base and J 5 bases, leaving 18 bases between the germline ends. The CDR3 region has the DNA TGCGCCAGCAGCTTGCGCCCCATTTCCGGGGGTACTGAAGCTTTCTTT. This encodes CASSLRPISGGTEAFF.

This chain links TRBV15 with TRBJ1-2; 9 nucleotides match TRBD1. The CDR3 loop spans 15 amino acids. Germline trimming cut 4 bases from V and 4 bases from J; bases unmatched to any gene: 7. Looked up from germline, CDR1 is LNHNV and CDR2 is YYDKDF (reference sequence). The CDR3 nucleotides are TGTGCCACCAGCACACCGGGACAGGGCGTCTATGGCTACACCTTC. This translates into CATSTPGQGVYGYTF. Using reference TRBV15 and TRBJ1-2 for the parts outside the CDR3, the full variable domain is DAMVIQNPRYQVTQFGKPVTLSCSQTLNHNVMYWYQQKSSQAPKLLFHYYDKDFNNEADTPDNFQSRRPNTSFCFLDIRSPGLGDTAMYLCATSTPGQGVYGYTFGSGTRLTVV.

The chain carries TRBV7-9 and TRBJ2-7, with D perhaps TRBD1 (6 bases). The CDR3 has 13 residues. V lost 5 bases and J lost 2, with 10 bases in between. CDR1 and CDR2 (germline): SEHNR, FQNEAQ (reference sequence). CDR3: CASSRDKAYEQYF. In DNA form, the CDR3 reads TGTGCCAGCAGCCGGGACAAGGCCTACGAGCAGTACTTC. Supplemented by reference TRBV7-9 and TRBJ2-7, the full variable domain reads DTGVSQNPRHKITKRGQNVTFRCDPISEHNRLYWYRQTLGQGPEFLTYFQNEAQLEKSRLLSDRFSAERPKGSFSTLEIQRTEQGDSAMYLCASSRDKAYEQYFGPGTRLTVT.

This clone appeared a few times. The chain links TRBV24-1 to TRBJ1-5, with TRBD1 identical over 10 bases. The V and J ends lost 3 bases and 2 bases, in that order; junction bases with no gene match: 9. The CDR3 consists of 18 residues. Germline V gives CDR1 KGHDR, CDR2 SFDVKD. CDR3 loop: CATSDPMTGGWGNQPQHF. The CDR3 DNA follows: TGTGCCACCAGTGATCCGATGACAGGGGGCTGGGGCAATCAGCCCCAGCATTTT.

This sequence joins TRBV10-2 and TRBJ2-7; 8 bases agree with TRBD2. CDR1 is WSHSY, CDR2 SAAADI, per germline. The CDR3 contains 14 residues. J was trimmed by 3 bases and V by 8 bases; bases with no gene match: 9. The CDR3 sequence is CASLEPGLGYEQYF. The DNA for the CDR3 is TGCGCCAGCCTAGAACCGGGACTAGGCTACGAGCAGTACTTC.